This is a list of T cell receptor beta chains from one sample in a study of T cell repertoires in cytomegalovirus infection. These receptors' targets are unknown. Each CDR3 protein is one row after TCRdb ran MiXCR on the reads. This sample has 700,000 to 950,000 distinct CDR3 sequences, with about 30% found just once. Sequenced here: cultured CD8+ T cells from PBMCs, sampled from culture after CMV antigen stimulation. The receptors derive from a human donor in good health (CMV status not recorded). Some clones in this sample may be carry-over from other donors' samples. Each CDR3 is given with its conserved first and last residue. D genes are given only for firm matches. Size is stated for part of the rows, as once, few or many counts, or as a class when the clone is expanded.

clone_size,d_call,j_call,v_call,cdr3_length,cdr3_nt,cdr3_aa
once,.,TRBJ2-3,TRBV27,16,TGTGCCAGCACCCCCCTTCCGGCGGGGAGCACAAATACGCAGTATTTT,CASTPLPAGSTNTQYF
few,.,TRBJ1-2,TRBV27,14,TGTGCCAGCAGTTTAAGGGGGACGCTCTATGGCTACACCTTC,CASSLRGTLYGYTF
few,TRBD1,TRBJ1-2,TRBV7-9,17,TGTGCCAGCAACTTAGGCCTCCGACAGGGTATGGACTATGGCTACACCTTC,CASNLGLRQGMDYGYTF
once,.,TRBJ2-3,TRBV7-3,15,TGTGCCAGCAGCTTAGGAACTAGCCTCAGAGATACGCAGTATTTT,CASSLGTSLRDTQYF
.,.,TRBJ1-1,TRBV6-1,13,TGTGCCAGCAGTGAAGAAGGGGCCACTGAAGCTTTCTTT,CASSEEGATEAFF
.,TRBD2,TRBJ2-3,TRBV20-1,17,TGCAGTGCTGATAGGACTAGCGGGGGGACCGGCACAGATACGCAGTATTTT,CSADRTSGGTGTDTQYF
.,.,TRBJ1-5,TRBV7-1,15,TGTGTCAGCAGCGTGGGTACAGAAGTAGATCAGCCCCAGCATTTT,CVSSVGTEVDQPQHF
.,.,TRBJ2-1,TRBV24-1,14,TGTGCCACCAGTCGTGGGGGGGCCTTAGATGAGCAGTTCTTC,CATSRGGALDEQFF
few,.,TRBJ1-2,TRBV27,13,TGTGCCAGCAGCCTTTCCCCGGGCTATGGCTACACCTTC,CASSLSPGYGYTF
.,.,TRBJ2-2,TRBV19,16,TGTGCCAGTAGTACGCCGCGGCAGGCTGGCACCGGGGAGCTGTTTTTT,CASSTPRQAGTGELFF
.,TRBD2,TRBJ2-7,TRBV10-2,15,TGCGCCAGCATCGGGAGCGGGGGCCAGACCTACGAGCAGTACTTC,CASIGSGGQTYEQYF
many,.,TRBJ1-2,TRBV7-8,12,TGTGCCAGCAGCTCCGGGATATACGGCTACACCTTC,CASSSGIYGYTF
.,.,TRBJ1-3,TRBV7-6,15,TGTGCCAGCAGCGGAGCGACGGGCTCTGGAAACACCATATATTTT,CASSGATGSGNTIYF
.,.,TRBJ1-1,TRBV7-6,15,TGTGCCAGCAGCTCCGGTGGGGGAGGCCACACTGAAGCTTTCTTT,CASSSGGGGHTEAFF
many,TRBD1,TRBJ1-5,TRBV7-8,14,TGTGCCAGCAGAGGGGACAGGGTGTTTCAGCCCCAGCATTTT,CASRGDRVFQPQHF
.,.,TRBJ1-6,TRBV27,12,TGTGCCAGCAGTTTACTGGCTTCACCCCTCCACTTT,CASSLLASPLHF
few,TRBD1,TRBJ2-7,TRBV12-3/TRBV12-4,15,TGTGCCAGCAGCTACCAAGGACAGGGGCCCTACGAGCAGTACTTC,CASSYQGQGPYEQYF
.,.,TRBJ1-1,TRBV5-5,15,TGTGCCAGCAGCAGGGACATAAGGCTGAACACTGAAGCTTTCTTT,CASSRDIRLNTEAFF
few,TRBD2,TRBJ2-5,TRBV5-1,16,TGCGCCAGCAGCCCTCATAGCGGGGGCTCCCAAGAGACCCAGTACTTC,CASSPHSGGSQETQYF
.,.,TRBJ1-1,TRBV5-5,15,TGTGCCAGCAGCTTGGAGTGGGGGGGGACCACTGAAGCTTTCTTT,CASSLEWGGTTEAFF
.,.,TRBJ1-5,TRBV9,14,TGTGCCAGCGCCGGTGGGGGTAGCAATCAGCCCCAGCATTTT,CASAGGGSNQPQHF
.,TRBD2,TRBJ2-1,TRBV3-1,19,TGTGCCAGCAGCTTCAGACCGGGACTAGCGGGGTTCTCCTACAATGAGCAGTTCTTC,CASSFRPGLAGFSYNEQFF
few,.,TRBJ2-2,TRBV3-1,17,TGTGCCAGCAGCCAAGTAAGGTGGGAGTTAACAGTTGGGGAGCTGTTTTTT,CASSQVRWELTVGELFF
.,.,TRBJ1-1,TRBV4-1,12,TGCGCCAGCAGCGACATAGACACTGAAGCTTTCTTT,CASSDIDTEAFF
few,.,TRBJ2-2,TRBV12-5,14,TGTGCTAGTGGTTTGGGCTACTACACCGGGGAGCTGTTTTTT,CASGLGYYTGELFF
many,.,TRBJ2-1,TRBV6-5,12,TGTGCCAGCAGTCGCGTGGGTAATGAGCAGTTCTTC,CASSRVGNEQFF
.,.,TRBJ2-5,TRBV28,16,TGTGCCAGCAGTTCCAACGGAGAGGGACACCAAGAGACCCAGTACTTC,CASSSNGEGHQETQYF
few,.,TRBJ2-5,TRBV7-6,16,TGTGCCAGCAGCCGCTATAGCGGACATGACTTTGAGACCCAGTACTTC,CASSRYSGHDFETQYF
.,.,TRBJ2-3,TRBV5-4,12,TGTGCCAGCAGCGCGTTCACAGATACGCAGTATTTT,CASSAFTDTQYF
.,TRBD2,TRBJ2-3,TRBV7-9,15,TGTGCCAGCCGAATTGGCGGGGGGAACACAGATACGCAGTATTTT,CASRIGGGNTDTQYF
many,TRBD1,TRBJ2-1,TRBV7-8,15,TGTGCCAGCAGCCTAACCGGGACAGATTACAATGAGCAGTTCTTC,CASSLTGTDYNEQFF
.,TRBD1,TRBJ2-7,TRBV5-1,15,TGCGCCAGCAGCCTAACGGGACAGGGGGCCGACGAGCAGTACTTC,CASSLTGQGADEQYF
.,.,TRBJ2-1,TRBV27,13,TGTGCCAGCAGTTTATCAGGGGCGAATGAGCAGTTCTTC,CASSLSGANEQFF
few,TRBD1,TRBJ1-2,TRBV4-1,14,TGCGCCAGCAGCCAGGGGACAGGGGATATTGGCTACACCTTC,CASSQGTGDIGYTF
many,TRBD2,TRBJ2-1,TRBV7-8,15,TGTGCCAGCAGCTTAGGGCTAGCGGGGGGGAGTGAGCAGTTCTTC,CASSLGLAGGSEQFF